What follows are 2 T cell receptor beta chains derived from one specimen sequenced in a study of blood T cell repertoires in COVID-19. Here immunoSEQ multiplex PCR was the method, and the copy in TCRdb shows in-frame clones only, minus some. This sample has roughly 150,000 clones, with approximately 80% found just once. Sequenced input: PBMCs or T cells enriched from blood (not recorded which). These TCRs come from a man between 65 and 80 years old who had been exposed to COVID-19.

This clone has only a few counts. The CDR3: CASSVGTGGANRGYTF. CDR3 coding DNA: TGTGCCAGCAGCGTAGGCACAGGGGGCGCGAATCGTGGCTACACCTTC. The genes are TRBV9 and TRBJ1-2; 9 bases match TRBD1. This CDR3 has 16 residues. V lost 0 bases, J lost 7 bases, and 10 bases stayed unmatched. Germline CDR1 is SGDLS and CDR2 is YYNGEE.

The CDR3 sequence is CASSIGRQEWTDTQYF. The CDR3, as DNA: TGTGCCAGTAGTATAGGGCGACAAGAATGGACAGATACGCAGTATTTT. The V call is TRBV19, the J call TRBJ2-3, with D hard to call. The CDR3 is 16 residues long. Trimming removed 1 base from V and 3 bases from J, with 14 bases in between. Germline V lookup: CDR1 LNHDA, CDR2 SQIVND (reference sequence).